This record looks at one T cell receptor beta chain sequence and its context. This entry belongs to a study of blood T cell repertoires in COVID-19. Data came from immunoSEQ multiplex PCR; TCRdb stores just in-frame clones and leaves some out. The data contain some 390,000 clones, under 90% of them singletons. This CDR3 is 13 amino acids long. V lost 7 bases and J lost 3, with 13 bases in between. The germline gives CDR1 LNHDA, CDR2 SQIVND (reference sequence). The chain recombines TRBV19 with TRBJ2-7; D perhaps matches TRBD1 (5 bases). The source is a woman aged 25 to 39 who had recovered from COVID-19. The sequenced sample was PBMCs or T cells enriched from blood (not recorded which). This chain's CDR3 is CASTTAQGYEQYF. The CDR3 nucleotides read TGTGCCAGTACCACGGCCCAGGGCTACGAGCAGTACTTC.